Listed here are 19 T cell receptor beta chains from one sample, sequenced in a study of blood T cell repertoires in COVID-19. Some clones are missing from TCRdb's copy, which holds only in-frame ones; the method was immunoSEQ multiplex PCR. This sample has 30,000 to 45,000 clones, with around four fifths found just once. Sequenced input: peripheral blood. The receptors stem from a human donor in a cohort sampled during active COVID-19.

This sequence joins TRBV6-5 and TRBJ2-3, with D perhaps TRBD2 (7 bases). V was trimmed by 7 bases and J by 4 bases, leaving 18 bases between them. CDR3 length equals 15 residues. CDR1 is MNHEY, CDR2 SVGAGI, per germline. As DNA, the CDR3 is TGTGCCAGCACCGACCCTGGGGGGGGCCCAGATACGCAGTATTTT. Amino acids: CASTDPGGGPDTQYF.

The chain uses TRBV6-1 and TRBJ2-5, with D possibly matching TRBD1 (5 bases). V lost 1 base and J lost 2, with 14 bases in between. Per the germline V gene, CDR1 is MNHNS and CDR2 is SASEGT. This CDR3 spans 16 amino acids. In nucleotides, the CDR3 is TGTGCCAGCAGTGAAGGTTTCAGGGAAGTACAAGAGACCCAGTACTTC. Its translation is CASSEGFREVQETQYF.

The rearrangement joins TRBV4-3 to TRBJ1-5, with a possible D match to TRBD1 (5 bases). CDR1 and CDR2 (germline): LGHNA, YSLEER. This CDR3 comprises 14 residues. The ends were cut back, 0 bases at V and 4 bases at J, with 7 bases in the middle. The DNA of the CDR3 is TGCGCCAGCAGCCAAGATGGGGGGAATCAGCCCCAGCATTTT. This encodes CASSQDGGNQPQHF.

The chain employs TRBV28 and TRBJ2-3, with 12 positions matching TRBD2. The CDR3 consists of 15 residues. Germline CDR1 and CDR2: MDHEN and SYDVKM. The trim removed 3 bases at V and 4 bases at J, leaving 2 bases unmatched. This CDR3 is CASSLASGGADTQYF. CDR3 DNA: TGTGCCAGCAGTTTGGCTAGCGGGGGGGCAGATACGCAGTATTTT.

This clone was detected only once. CDR3 loop: CASSPRAGGNTIYF. The CDR3 nucleotides read TGTGCCAGCAGCCCCAGGGCAGGAGGAAACACCATATATTTT. The rearrangement links TRBV7-2 to TRBJ1-3; a weak D match, TRBD1 (5 bases). The CDR3 sequence is 14 residues long. From germline, CDR1 is SGHTA and CDR2 FQGNSA. Trimming stripped 5 bases from V and 4 bases from J, with 12 bases between.

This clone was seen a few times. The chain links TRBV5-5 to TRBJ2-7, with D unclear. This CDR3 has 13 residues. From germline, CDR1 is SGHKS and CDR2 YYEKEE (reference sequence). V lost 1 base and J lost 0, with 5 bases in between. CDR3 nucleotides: TGTGCCAGCAGCTTGTTTCGCTCCTACGAGCAGTACTTC. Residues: CASSLFRSYEQYF.

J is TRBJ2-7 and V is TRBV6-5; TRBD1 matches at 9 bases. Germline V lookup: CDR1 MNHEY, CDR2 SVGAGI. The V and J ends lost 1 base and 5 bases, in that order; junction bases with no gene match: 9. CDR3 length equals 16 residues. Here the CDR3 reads CASSYYGTGRFHEQYF. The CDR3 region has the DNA TGTGCCAGCAGTTACTACGGGACAGGGAGGTTCCACGAGCAGTACTTC.

CDR3 residues: CASSYSGQGSQPQHF. DNA for the CDR3: TGTGCCAGCAGTTACTCGGGGCAGGGTAGTCAGCCCCAGCATTTT. The chain links TRBV6-5 to TRBJ1-5, with TRBD1 as a possible D gene (5 bases). The CDR3 contains 15 residues. Germline V gene data show CDR1 as MNHEY and CDR2 as SVGAGI. The V and J ends lost 0 bases and 6 bases respectively, with 12 bases between them.

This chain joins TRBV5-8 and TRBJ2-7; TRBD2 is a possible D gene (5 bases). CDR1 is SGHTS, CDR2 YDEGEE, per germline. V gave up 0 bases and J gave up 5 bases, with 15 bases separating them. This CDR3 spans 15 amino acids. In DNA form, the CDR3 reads TGTGCCAGCAGCTTGGGGTACGGGAATGACCACGAGCAGTACTTC. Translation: CASSLGYGNDHEQYF. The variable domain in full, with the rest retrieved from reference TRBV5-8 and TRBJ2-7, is EAGVTQSPTHLIKTRGQQATLRCSPISGHTSVYWYQQALGLGLQFLLWYDEGEERNRGNFPPRFSGRQFPNYSSELNVNALELEDSALYLCASSLGYGNDHEQYFGPGTRLTVT.

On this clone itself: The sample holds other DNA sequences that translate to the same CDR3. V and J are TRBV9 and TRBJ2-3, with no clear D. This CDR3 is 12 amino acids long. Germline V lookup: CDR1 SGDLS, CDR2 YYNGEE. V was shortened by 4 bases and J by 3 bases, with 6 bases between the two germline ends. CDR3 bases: TGTGCCAGCAGCCCATCAACAGATACGCAGTATTTT. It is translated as CASSPSTDTQYF.

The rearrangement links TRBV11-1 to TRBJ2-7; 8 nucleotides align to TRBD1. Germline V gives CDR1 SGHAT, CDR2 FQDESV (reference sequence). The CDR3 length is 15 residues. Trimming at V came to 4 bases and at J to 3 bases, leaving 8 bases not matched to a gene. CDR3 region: CASSSMLQGGYEQYF. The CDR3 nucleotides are TGTGCCAGCAGCTCGATGTTACAGGGGGGCTACGAGCAGTACTTC.

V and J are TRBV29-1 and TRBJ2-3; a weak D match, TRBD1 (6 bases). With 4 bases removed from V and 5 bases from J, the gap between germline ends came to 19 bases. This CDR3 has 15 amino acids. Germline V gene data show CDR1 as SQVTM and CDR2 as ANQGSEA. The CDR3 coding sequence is TGCAGCGTTGGTACTATACAGGGTAGGGGAGATACGCAGTATTTT. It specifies CSVGTIQGRGDTQYF.

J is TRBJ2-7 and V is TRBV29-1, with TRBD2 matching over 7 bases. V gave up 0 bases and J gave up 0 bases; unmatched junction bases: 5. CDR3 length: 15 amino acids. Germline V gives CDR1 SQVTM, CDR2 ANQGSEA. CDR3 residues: CSVEDREGSSYEQYF. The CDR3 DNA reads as TGCAGCGTTGAAGATAGGGAGGGTTCCTCCTACGAGCAGTACTTC.

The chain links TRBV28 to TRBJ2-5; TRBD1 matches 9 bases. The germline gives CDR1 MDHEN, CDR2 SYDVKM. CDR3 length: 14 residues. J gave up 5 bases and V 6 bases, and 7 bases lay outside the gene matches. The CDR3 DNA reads TGTGCCAGCAGAAAAACAGGGGGCGGCGAGACCCAGTACTTC. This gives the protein CASRKTGGGETQYF.

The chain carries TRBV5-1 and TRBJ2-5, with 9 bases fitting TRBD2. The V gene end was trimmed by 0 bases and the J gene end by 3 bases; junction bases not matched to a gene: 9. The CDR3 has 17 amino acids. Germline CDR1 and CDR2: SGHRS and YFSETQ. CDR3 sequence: CASSLAASGGPKETQYF. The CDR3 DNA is TGCGCCAGCAGCTTGGCAGCAAGCGGGGGGCCAAAAGAGACCCAGTACTTC.

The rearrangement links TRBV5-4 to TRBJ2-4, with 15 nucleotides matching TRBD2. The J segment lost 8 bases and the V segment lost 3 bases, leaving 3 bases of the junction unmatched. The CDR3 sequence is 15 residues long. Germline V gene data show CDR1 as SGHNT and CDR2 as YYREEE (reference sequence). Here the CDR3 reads CASSWTSGGEDIQYF. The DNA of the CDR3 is TGTGCCAGCAGCTGGACTAGCGGGGGGGAGGACATTCAGTACTTC.

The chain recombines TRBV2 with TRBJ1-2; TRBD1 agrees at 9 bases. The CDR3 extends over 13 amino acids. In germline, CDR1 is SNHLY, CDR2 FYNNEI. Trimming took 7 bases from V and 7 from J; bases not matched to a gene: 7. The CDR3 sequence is CASKTGGGLGYTF. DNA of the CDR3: TGTGCCAGCAAGACAGGGGGGGGCCTTGGCTACACCTTC.

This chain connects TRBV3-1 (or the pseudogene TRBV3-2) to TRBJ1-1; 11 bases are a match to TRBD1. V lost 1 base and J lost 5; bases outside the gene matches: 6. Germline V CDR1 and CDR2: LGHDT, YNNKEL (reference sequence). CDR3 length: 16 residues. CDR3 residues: CASSQVGTGGTTEAFF. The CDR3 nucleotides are TGTGCCAGCAGCCAAGTAGGGACAGGGGGAACGACTGAAGCTTTCTTT.

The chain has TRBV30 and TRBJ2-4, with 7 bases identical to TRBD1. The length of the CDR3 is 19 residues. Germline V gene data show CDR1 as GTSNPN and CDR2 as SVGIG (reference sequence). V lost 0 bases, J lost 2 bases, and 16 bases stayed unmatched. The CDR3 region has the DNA TGTGCCTGGAGTGTGCCGGCCCGAAAACAGGGGTTGTCCAAAAACATTCAGTACTTC. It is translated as CAWSVPARKQGLSKNIQYF.